These T cell receptor beta chains were read from a single sample in a study of blood T cell repertoires in COVID-19. Measured with immunoSEQ multiplex PCR; TCRdb has only the in-frame clones, and not every one. The sample has some 250,000 clones, over 70% seen once. The sequenced sample was peripheral blood. These receptors originate from a man aged 40-49 years with active or convalescent COVID-19. The CDR3 runs from the conserved cysteine through the conserved F or W. A D gene is named only where the DNA matches it firmly. A clone size is listed for some rows: how often the clone was seen (once, few, many), or a class if it is expanded.

TRBJ2-5 | TRBV29-1 | . | . | CSVAGAYQETQYF | TGCAGCGTTGCGGGAGCGTACCAAGAGACCCAGTACTTC
TRBJ1-2 | TRBV7-7 | . | . | CAILQPGVGYTF | TGTGCTATCTTGCAGCCGGGGGTCGGCTACACCTTC
TRBJ1-2 | TRBV27 | . | . | CASKQQTANYGYTF | TGTGCCAGCAAGCAACAGACAGCTAACTATGGCTACACCTTC
TRBJ1-5 | TRBV5-6 | . | . | CASSIGQFQPQHF | TGTGCCAGCAGCATAGGACAGTTTCAGCCCCAGCATTTT
TRBJ2-2 | TRBV10-3 | . | few | CASQLSNTGELFF | TGTGCCTCCCAGTTATCGAACACCGGGGAGCTGTTTTTT
TRBJ2-7 | TRBV4-1 | . | . | CASSSVGGADEQYF | TGCGCCAGCAGCTCCGTGGGGGGGGCCGACGAGCAGTACTTC
TRBJ2-7 | TRBV14 | . | . | CASSQATTGLGEQYF | TGTGCCAGCAGCCAAGCCACGACGGGGTTAGGCGAGCAGTACTTC
TRBJ1-3 | TRBV5-1 | . | . | CASSPGGGGYSGNTIYF | TGCGCCAGCAGCCCAGGAGGCGGGGGATACTCTGGAAACACCATATATTTT
TRBJ1-2 | TRBV30 | . | . | CAWSVLGAYGYTF | TGTGCCTGGAGTGTATTGGGGGCGTATGGCTACACCTTC
TRBJ1-4 | TRBV6-1 | . | . | CASSEVGATNEKLFF | TGTGCCAGCAGTGAAGTGGGCGCAACTAATGAAAAACTGTTTTTT
TRBJ1-4 | TRBV7-9 | . | . | CASSLGAGNEKLFF | TGTGCCAGCAGCTTAGGAGCGGGTAATGAAAAACTGTTTTTT
TRBJ2-2 | TRBV18 | TRBD2 | . | CASPRLASNTGELFF | TGTGCCAGCCCCCGACTAGCGAGTAATACCGGGGAGCTGTTTTTT
TRBJ1-2 | TRBV12-3/TRBV12-4 | . | . | CASSLGGSGYTF | TGTGCCAGCAGTCTCGGGGGGAGTGGCTACACCTTC
TRBJ1-2 | TRBV6-1 | . | . | CASSDAGSYGYTF | TGTGCCAGCAGTGATGCGGGGAGCTATGGCTACACCTTC
TRBJ2-5 | TRBV9 | TRBD1 | . | CASSPYPDREETQYF | TGTGCCAGCAGCCCATACCCGGACAGGGAGGAGACCCAGTACTTC
TRBJ2-5 | TRBV7-2 | TRBD1 | . | CASSRGTGTVKETQYF | TGTGCCAGCAGCAGGGGGACCGGGACAGTAAAAGAGACCCAGTACTTC
TRBJ2-7 | TRBV11-3 | TRBD1 | . | CASSLDLGAGGYEQYF | TGTGCCAGCAGCTTAGATCTAGGGGCAGGGGGCTACGAGCAGTACTTC
TRBJ2-3 | TRBV14 | . | . | CASSQYREQYF | TGTGCCAGCAGCCAATATCGGGAGCAGTATTTT
TRBJ2-1 | TRBV5-5 | TRBD1 | . | CASSLGQPYNEQFF | TGTGCCAGCAGCCTGGGACAGCCCTACAATGAGCAGTTCTTC
TRBJ1-1 | TRBV19 | . | . | CASKFAGMNTEAFF | TGTGCCAGTAAGTTTGCAGGTATGAACACTGAAGCTTTCTTT
TRBJ1-1 | TRBV5-5 | . | . | CASSLETANTEAFF | TGTGCCAGCAGCTTGGAGACTGCGAACACTGAAGCTTTCTTT
TRBJ2-5 | TRBV24-1 | TRBD2 | . | CATSERLAGALETQYF | TGTGCCACCAGTGAGCGACTAGCGGGTGCCTTGGAGACCCAGTACTTC
TRBJ1-5 | TRBV3-1/TRBV3-2 | TRBD1 | . | CASSSSGGLPWPQHF | TGTGCCAGCAGCTCCTCAGGGGGCCTACCATGGCCCCAGCATTTT
TRBJ2-3 | TRBV7-6 | . | . | CASSSRGDTQYF | TGTGCCAGCAGCTCTAGAGGAGATACGCAGTATTTT
TRBJ2-2 | TRBV5-6 | TRBD1 | . | CASSWGPLTGSTGELFF | TGTGCCAGCAGCTGGGGCCCCTTGACAGGGTCCACCGGGGAGCTGTTTTTT
TRBJ1-1 | TRBV25-1 | . | few | CASRQAGGTEAFF | TGTGCCAGCAGGCAGGCCGGAGGCACTGAAGCTTTCTTT
TRBJ1-5 | TRBV6-5 | TRBD1 | . | CASSYSRQGHQPQHF | TGTGCCAGCAGTTACTCGAGACAGGGCCATCAGCCCCAGCATTTT
TRBJ2-1 | TRBV29-1 | TRBD2 | . | CSVEDYSRASGRAGEQFF | TGCAGCGTTGAAGACTACTCTAGGGCTAGCGGGAGGGCGGGAGAGCAGTTCTTC
TRBJ1-2 | TRBV6-6 | TRBD1 | . | CASTYSTGGIGYTF | TGTGCCAGCACCTACAGTACAGGGGGCATTGGCTACACCTTC
TRBJ1-4 | TRBV30 | TRBD1 | . | CAWSQGQGGEKLFF | TGTGCCTGGAGCCAGGGACAGGGGGGGGAAAAACTGTTTTTT
TRBJ1-1 | TRBV7-9 | . | . | CASSLHPRGDTEAFF | TGTGCCAGCAGCCTACACCCCAGGGGAGACACTGAAGCTTTCTTT
TRBJ2-7 | TRBV18 | . | . | CASSGAQNREQYF | TGTGCCAGCTCGGGGGCACAAAATCGCGAGCAGTACTTC
TRBJ2-7 | TRBV5-5 | TRBD1 | . | CASSLEQTGVKSYEQYF | TGTGCCAGCAGCTTGGAACAGACAGGGGTGAAAAGCTACGAGCAGTACTTC
TRBJ2-7 | TRBV23-1 | TRBD2 | . | CASSQSGFSGSYYEQYF | TGCGCCAGCAGTCAATCAGGGTTTAGCGGGAGCTACTACGAGCAGTACTTC
TRBJ2-3 | TRBV30 | . | . | CAWSLADTQYF | TGTGCCTGGAGCCTAGCAGATACGCAGTATTTT
TRBJ1-2 | TRBV7-2 | TRBD1 | . | CASSSWTGGNYGYTF | TGTGCCAGCAGCTCCTGGACAGGGGGTAACTATGGCTACACCTTC
TRBJ1-3 | TRBV7-9 | . | . | CASSLAGHQSGNTIYF | TGTGCCAGCAGCCTCGCAGGGCATCAGTCTGGAAACACCATATATTTT